This TCR beta chain was sequenced during a study of monozygotic twins with inflammatory bowel disease. TCRdb processed the 5' RACE reads again and assigns one entry to each CDR3 protein, with no DNA. The sample includes a few hundred thousand distinct CDR3 sequences. The sequence was obtained from a human donor with ulcerative colitis or Crohn's disease, or a healthy co-twin of an affected twin (not recorded which). Sequences were obtained from blood.

The CDR3 sequence is CASSLSPGTSGKLAKNIQYF. This rearrangement joins TRBV7-6 to TRBJ2-4; TCRdb returns TRBD2, unconfirmable since there is no DNA. CDR3 length equals 20 residues. CDR1 is SGHVS and CDR2 is FNYEAQ in the germline V gene.